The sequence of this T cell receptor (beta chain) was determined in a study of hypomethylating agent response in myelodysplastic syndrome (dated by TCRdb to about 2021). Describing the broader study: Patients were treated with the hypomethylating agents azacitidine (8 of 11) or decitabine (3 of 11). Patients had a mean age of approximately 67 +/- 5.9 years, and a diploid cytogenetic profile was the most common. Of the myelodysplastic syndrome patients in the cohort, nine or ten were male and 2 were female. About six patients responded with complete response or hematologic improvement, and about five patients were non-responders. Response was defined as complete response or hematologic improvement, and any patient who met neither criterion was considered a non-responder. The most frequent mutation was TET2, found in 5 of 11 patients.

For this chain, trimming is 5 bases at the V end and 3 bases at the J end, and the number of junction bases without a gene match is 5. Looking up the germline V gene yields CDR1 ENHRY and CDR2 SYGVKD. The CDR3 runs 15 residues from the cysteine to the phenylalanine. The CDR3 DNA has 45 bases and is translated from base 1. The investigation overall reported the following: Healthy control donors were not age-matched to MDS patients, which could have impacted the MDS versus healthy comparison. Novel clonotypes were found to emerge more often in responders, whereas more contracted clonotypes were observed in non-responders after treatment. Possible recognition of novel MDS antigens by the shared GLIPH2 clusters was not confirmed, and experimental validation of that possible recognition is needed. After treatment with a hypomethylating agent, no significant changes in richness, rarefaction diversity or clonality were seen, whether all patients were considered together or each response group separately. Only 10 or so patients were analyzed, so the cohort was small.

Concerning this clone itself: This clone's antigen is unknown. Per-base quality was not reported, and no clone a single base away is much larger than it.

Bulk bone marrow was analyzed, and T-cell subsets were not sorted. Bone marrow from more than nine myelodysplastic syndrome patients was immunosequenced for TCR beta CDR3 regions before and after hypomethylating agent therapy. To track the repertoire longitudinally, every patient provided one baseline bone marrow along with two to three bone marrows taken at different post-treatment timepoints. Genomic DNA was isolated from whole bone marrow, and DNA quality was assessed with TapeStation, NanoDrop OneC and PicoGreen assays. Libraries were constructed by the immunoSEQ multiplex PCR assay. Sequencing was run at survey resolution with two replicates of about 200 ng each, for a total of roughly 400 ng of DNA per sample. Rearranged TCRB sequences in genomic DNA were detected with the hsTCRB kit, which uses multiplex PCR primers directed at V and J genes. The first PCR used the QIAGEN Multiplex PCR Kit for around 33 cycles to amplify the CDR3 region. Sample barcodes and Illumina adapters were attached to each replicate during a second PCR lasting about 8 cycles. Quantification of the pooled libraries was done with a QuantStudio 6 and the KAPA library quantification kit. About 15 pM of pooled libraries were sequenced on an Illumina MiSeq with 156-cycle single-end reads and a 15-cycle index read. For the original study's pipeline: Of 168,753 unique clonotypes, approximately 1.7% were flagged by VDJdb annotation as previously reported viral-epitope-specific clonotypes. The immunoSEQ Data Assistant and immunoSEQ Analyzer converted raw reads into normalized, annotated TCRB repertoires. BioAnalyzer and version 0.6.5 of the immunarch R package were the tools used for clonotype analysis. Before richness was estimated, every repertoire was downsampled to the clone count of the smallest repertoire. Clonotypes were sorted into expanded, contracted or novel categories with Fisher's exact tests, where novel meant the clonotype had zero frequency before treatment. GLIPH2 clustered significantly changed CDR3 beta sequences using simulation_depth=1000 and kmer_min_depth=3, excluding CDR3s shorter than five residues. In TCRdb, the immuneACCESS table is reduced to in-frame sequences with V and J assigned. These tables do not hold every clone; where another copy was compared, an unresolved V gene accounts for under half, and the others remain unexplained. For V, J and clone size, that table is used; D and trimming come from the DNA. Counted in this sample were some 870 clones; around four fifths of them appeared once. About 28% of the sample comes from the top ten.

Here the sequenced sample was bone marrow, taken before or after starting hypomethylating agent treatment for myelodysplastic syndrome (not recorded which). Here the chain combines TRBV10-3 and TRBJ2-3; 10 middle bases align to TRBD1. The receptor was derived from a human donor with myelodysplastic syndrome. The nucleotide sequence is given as TGTGCCATCAGTTCTCCGGGACAGGGGACAGATACGCAGTATTTT. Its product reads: CAISSPGQGTDTQYF.